The 9 T cell receptor beta chains presented below share a single source sample, sequenced in a study of blood T cell repertoires in COVID-19. Libraries were prepared by immunoSEQ multiplex PCR; TCRdb keeps only in-frame clonotypes and omits some of them. The sample includes about 55,000 clones, 65% to 90% of them seen just once. Sequenced: peripheral blood. The origin of the receptors is a human donor in a cohort sampled during active COVID-19.

This clone appeared a few times. The J gene is TRBJ1-4, the V gene TRBV6-4; 7 bases map to TRBD1. The V segment lost 6 bases and the J segment 3 bases; nucleotides outside the gene matches: 1. The CDR3 is made up of 13 amino acids. CDR1 and CDR2 from the germline V gene are MRHNA and SNTAGT. CDR3 DNA sequence: TGTGCCAGCAGCGGGACAGCTAATGAAAAACTGTTTTTT. Residues: CASSGTANEKLFF.

The chain combines TRBV9 with TRBJ1-6; D perhaps matches TRBD1 (6 bases). This CDR3 is built from 15 residues. Germline loops: CDR1 SGDLS, CDR2 YYNGEE. V lost 0 bases and J 10 bases, leaving 14 bases between the germline ends. The chain's CDR3 is CASSVAPDSQSPLHF. The CDR3 nucleotides are TGTGCCAGCAGCGTAGCCCCGGACAGTCAATCACCCCTCCACTTT.

Points on this clone: At one end, the junction sequence differs from germline, possibly due to a read error. The rearrangement links TRBV7-7 to TRBJ1-5, with TRBD1 identical over 11 bases. Germline V lookup: CDR1 SSHAT, CDR2 FNYEAQ (reference sequence). The CDR3 totals 13 residues. This chain's CDR3 is CASSSGQGGPQHF. In nucleotides, the CDR3 is TGTGCTAGCAGCTCGGGACAGGGGGGGCCCCAGCATTTT.

V usage is TRBV19 and J usage is TRBJ1-5; unclear D gene. Trimming removed 3 bases at V and 4 bases at J, with 10 bases between. Per the germline V gene, CDR1 is LNHDA and CDR2 is SQIVND (reference sequence). CDR3 length: 14 amino acids. The CDR3: CASSMQEINQPQHF. The CDR3 DNA sequence: TGTGCCAGTAGTATGCAGGAAATAAATCAGCCCCAGCATTTT.

The V gene is TRBV7-9, the J gene TRBJ2-3; D is perhaps TRBD2 (6 bases). CDR3 length: 14 residues. CDR1 is SEHNR, CDR2 FQNEAQ, per germline (reference sequence). With 3 bases removed from V and 4 bases from J, the gap between germline ends came to 11 bases. CDR3 in DNA: TGTGCCAGCAGCTTCCTAGCGAGTTCAGATACGCAGTATTTT. As protein: CASSFLASSDTQYF.

The genes are TRBV9 and TRBJ2-1; tentative D call: TRBD2 (7 bases). Per the germline V gene, CDR1 is SGDLS and CDR2 is YYNGEE. The V end lost 0 bases, the J end lost 9 bases, and 13 bases lay between the germline ends. The CDR3 runs to 14 residues. CDR3 sequence reads: CASSVGLGGVEQFF. In DNA, the CDR3 is TGTGCCAGCAGCGTAGGCCTAGGGGGGGTTGAGCAGTTCTTC.

CDR3: CASSLGLADEQFF. For the CDR3, the DNA is TGCGCCAGCAGCTTGGGGCTAGCGGATGAGCAGTTCTTC. The chain couples TRBV5-1 to TRBJ2-1, with 7 bases identical to TRBD2. Germline V gene lookup returns CDR1 SGHRS and CDR2 YFSETQ. The V and J ends lost 0 bases and 8 bases, in that order; junction bases with no gene match: 2. The CDR3 is made up of 13 amino acids.

This clone was seen more than once but under ten times. The rearrangement links TRBV7-6 to TRBJ2-1; no definite D call. This CDR3 is 17 amino acids long. Trimming removed 0 bases at V and 0 bases at J, with 12 bases between. Per germline, CDR1 SGHVS and CDR2 FNYEAQ. The CDR3 sequence: CASSLASTGSSYNEQFF. CDR3 sequence (DNA): TGTGCCAGCAGCTTAGCGTCGACTGGTAGCTCCTACAATGAGCAGTTCTTC.

The chain is built from TRBV6-1 and TRBJ1-4; D is possibly TRBD1 (5 bases). CDR3 size: 15 residues. V was pared by 3 bases and J by 8 bases, with 16 bases between. Germline assignment: CDR1 MNHNS and CDR2 SASEGT. In DNA form, the CDR3 reads TGTGCCAGCAGTGAGGGGGGTGGGCTTGTAGAAAAACTGTTTTTT. As protein: CASSEGGGLVEKLFF.